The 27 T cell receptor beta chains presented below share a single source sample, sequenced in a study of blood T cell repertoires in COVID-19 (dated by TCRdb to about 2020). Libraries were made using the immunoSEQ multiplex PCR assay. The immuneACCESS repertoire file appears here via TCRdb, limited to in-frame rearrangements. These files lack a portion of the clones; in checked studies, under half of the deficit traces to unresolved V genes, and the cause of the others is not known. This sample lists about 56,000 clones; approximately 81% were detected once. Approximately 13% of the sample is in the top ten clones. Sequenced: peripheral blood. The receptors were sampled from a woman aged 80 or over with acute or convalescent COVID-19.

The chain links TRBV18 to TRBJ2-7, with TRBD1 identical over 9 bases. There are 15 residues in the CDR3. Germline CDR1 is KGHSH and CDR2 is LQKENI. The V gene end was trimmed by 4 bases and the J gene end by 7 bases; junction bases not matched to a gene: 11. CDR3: CASSQSGQGGGEQYF. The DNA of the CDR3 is TGTGCCAGCTCACAATCGGGACAGGGAGGAGGTGAGCAGTACTTC.

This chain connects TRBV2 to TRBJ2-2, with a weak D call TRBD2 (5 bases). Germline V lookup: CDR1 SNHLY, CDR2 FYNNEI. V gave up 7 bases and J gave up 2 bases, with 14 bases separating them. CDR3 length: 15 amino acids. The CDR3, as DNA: TGTGCCAGCACCAAGAGGGTTAGAAACACCGGGGAGCTGTTTTTT. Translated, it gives CASTKRVRNTGELFF.

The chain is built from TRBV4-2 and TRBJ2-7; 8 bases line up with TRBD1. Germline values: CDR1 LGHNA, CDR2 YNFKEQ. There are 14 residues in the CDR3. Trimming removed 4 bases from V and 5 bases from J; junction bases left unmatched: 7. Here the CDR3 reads CASSPRTGYHEQYF. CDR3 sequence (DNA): TGTGCCAGCAGCCCAAGGACAGGGTACCACGAGCAGTACTTC.

CDR3 DNA: TGCGCCAGCAGCCAAGATTCTCCTAGCGGGGGGTTTGCCTACAATGAGCAGTTCTTC. This codes for CASSQDSPSGGFAYNEQFF. The gene calls are TRBV4-1 and TRBJ2-1; 11 positions match TRBD2. The V and J ends lost 0 bases and 2 bases, in that order; junction bases with no gene match: 9. Germline CDR1 reads MGHRA; CDR2 reads YSYEKL. The CDR3 contains 19 residues.

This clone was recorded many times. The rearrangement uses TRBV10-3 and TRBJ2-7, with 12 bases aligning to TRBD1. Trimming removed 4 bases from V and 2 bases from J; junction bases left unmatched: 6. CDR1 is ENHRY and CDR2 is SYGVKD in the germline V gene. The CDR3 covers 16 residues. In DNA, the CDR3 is TGTGCCATCAGTGTAGCGGGACAGGGGGCTACCTACGAGCAGTACTTC. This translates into CAISVAGQGATYEQYF.

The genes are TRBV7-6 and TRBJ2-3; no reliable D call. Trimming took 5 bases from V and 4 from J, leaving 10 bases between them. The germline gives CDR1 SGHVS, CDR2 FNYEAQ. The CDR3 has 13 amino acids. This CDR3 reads CASSPSRSDTQYF. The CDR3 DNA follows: TGTGCCAGCAGCCCATCTAGGTCAGATACGCAGTATTTT.

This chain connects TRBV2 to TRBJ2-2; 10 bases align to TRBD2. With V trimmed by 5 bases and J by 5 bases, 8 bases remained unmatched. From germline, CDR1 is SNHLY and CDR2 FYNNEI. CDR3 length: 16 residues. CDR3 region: CASSSSGGAWTGELFF. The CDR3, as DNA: TGTGCCAGCAGTTCCAGCGGGGGGGCATGGACCGGGGAGCTGTTTTTT.

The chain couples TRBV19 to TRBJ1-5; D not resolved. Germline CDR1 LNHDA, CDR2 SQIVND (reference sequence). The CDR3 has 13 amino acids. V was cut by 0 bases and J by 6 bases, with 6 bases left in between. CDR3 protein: CASSIDRIQPQHF. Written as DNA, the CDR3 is TGTGCCAGTAGTATAGATCGTATTCAGCCCCAGCATTTT.

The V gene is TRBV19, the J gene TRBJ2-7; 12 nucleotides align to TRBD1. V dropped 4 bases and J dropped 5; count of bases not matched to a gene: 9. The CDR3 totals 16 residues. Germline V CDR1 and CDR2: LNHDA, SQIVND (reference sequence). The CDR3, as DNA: TGTGCCAGTAGTACACGGGACAGGGGGCCGATGAACGAGCAGTACTTC. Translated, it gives CASSTRDRGPMNEQYF.

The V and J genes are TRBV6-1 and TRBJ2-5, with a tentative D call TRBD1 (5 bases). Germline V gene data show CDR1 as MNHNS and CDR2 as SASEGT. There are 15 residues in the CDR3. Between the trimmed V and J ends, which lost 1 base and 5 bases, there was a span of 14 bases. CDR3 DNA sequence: TGTGCCAGCAGTGAAGTACTCAGGGTTGGGGAGACCCAGTACTTC. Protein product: CASSEVLRVGETQYF.

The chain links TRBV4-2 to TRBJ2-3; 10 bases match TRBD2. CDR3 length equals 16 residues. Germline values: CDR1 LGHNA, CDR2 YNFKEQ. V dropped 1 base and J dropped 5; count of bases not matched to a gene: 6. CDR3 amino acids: CASSQGSGGPQDTQYF. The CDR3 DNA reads TGTGCCAGCAGCCAAGGTAGCGGGGGGCCTCAAGATACGCAGTATTTT.

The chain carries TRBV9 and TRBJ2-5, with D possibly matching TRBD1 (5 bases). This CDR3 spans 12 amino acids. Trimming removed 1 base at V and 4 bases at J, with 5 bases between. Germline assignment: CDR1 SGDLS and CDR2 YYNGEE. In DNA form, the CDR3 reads TGTGCCAGCAGCGTAACAGGAGAGACCCAGTACTTC. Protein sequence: CASSVTGETQYF.

Here the CDR3 DNA reads TGTGCCAGCAGTTACATGGCTCCCCTTTTGAACACTGAAGCTTTCTTT. Encoded protein: CASSYMAPLLNTEAFF. The chain links TRBV6-5 to TRBJ1-1; D gene ambiguous. CDR3 length equals 16 residues. Between the trimmed V and J ends, which lost 2 bases and 0 bases, there was a span of 13 bases. Germline V gene data show CDR1 as MNHEY and CDR2 as SVGAGI.

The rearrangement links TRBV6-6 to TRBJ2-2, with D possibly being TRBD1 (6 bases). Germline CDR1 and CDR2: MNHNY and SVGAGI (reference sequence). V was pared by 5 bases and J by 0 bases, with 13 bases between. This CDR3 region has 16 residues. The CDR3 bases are TGTGCCAGCAGTGGGAGAGGGACATCGAACACCGGGGAGCTGTTTTTT. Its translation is CASSGRGTSNTGELFF.

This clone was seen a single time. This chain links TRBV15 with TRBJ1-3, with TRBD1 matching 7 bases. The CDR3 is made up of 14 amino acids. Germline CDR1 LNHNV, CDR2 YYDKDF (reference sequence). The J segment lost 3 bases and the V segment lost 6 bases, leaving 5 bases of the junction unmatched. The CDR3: CATSNYRGGNTIYF. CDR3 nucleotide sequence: TGTGCCACCAGTAATTACAGGGGTGGAAACACCATATATTTT. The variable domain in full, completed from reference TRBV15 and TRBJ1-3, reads DAMVIQNPRYQVTQFGKPVTLSCSQTLNHNVMYWYQQKSSQAPKLLFHYYDKDFNNEADTPDNFQSRRPNTSFCFLDIRSPGLGDTAMYLCATSNYRGGNTIYFGEGSWLTVV.

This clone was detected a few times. CDR3 in DNA: TGTGCCAGCAGTGAACAGACAGGGGGTGGCTACACCTTC. Amino acid sequence: CASSEQTGGGYTF. The chain uses TRBV6-1 and TRBJ1-2, with 9 bases aligning to TRBD1. This CDR3 spans 13 amino acids. The germline V gene has CDR1 MNHNS and CDR2 SASEGT. Trimming at V came to 2 bases and at J to 7 bases, leaving 2 bases not matched to a gene.

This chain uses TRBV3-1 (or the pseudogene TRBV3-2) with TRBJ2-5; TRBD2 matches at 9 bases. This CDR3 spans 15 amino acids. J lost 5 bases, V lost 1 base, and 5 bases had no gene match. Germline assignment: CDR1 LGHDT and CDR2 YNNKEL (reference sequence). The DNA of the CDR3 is TGTGCCAGCAGCCAAGGGCGGGGGGGGTGGGAGACCCAGTACTTC. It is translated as CASSQGRGGWETQYF.

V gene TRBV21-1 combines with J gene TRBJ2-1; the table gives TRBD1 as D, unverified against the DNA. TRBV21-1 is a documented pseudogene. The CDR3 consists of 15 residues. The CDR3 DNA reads TGTGCCAGCAGCTCCTCCGGGACAGACTACAATGAGCAGTTCTTC. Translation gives CASSSSGTDYNEQFF.

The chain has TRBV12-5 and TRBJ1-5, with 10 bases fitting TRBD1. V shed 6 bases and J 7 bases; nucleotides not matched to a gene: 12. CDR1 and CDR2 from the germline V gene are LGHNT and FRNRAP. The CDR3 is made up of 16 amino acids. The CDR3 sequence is CASGPGTGVFGQPQHF. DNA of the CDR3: TGTGCTAGTGGCCCCGGGACAGGGGTGTTCGGGCAGCCCCAGCATTTT. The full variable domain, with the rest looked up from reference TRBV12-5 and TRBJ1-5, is DARVTQTPRHKVTEMGQEVTMRCQPILGHNTVFWYRQTMMQGLELLAYFRNRAPLDDSGMPKDRFSAEMPDATLATLKIQPSEPRDSAVYFCASGPGTGVFGQPQHFGDGTRLSIL.

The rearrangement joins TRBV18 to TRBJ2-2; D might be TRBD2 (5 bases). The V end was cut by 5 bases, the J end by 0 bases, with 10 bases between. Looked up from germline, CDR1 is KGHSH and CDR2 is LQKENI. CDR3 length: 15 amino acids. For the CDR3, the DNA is TGTGCCAGCTCAAAGACGGGAACGAACACCGGGGAGCTGTTTTTT. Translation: CASSKTGTNTGELFF.

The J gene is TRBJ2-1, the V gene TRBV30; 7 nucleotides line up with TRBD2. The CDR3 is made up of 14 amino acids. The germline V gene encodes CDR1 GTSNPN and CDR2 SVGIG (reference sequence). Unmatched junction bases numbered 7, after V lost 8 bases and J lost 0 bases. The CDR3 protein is CAGMTSRSYNEQFF. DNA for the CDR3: TGTGCCGGGATGACTAGCCGCTCCTACAATGAGCAGTTCTTC.

The CDR3 spells CASSLLDRMNTEAFF. The CDR3 DNA reads TGTGCCAGCAGTTTATTGGACAGAATGAACACTGAAGCTTTCTTT. The chain is built from TRBV27 and TRBJ1-1; D may be TRBD1 (6 bases). Trimming stripped 1 base from V and 0 bases from J, with 9 bases between. This CDR3 has 15 residues. The germline V gene encodes CDR1 MNHEY and CDR2 SMNVEV (reference sequence).

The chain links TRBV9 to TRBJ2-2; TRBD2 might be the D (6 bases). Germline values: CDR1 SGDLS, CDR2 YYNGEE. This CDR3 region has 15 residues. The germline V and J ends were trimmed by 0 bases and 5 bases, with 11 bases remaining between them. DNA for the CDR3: TGTGCCAGCAGCGTAGGCGGGGTTATGACCGGGGAGCTGTTTTTT. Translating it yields CASSVGGVMTGELFF.

The CDR3 coding sequence is TGTGCCAGCTCACCTCCGGGACTACAATACAATGAGCAGTTCTTC. This gives the protein CASSPPGLQYNEQFF. This chain links TRBV18 with TRBJ2-1, with 7 nucleotides matching TRBD2. V shed 3 bases and J 4 bases; nucleotides not matched to a gene: 6. The germline V gene encodes CDR1 KGHSH and CDR2 LQKENI. This CDR3 contains 15 residues. Filled out from reference TRBV18 and TRBJ2-1, the complete variable domain reads NAGVMQNPRHLVRRRGQEARLRCSPMKGHSHVYWYRQLPEEGLKFMVYLQKENIIDESGMPKERFSAEFPKEGPSILRIQQVVRGDSAAYFCASSPPGLQYNEQFFGPGTRLTVL.

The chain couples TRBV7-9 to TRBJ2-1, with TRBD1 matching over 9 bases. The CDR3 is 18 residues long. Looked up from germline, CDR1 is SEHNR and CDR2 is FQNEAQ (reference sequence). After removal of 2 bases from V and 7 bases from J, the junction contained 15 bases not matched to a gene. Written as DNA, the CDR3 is TGTGCCAGCAGCTTATCTGGGACAGGGAGCGAATGGTCGAATGAGCAGTTCTTC. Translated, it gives CASSLSGTGSEWSNEQFF.

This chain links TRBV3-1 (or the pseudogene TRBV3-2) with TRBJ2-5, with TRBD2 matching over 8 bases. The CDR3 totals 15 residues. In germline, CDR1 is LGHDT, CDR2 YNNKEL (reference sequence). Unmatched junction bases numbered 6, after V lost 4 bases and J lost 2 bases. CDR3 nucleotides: TGTGCCAGCAGCCCCTCGACTAGCGTTCAAGAGACCCAGTACTTC. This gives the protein CASSPSTSVQETQYF.

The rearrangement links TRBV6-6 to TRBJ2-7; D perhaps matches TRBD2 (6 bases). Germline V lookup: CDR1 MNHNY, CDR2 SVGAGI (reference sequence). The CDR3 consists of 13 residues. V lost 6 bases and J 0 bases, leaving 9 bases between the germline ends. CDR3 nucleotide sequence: TGTGCCAGCAGCGGGACTTTCTCCTACGAGCAGTACTTC. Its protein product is CASSGTFSYEQYF.